The entry below gives a single T cell receptor (beta chain) sequence along with its context. Antigen unknown. The sample belongs to a study of blood T cells in healthy people across ages. Study-wide results and limits: When set beside aged donors, long-lived donors presented more naive CD4+ cells and higher diversity. The donors' CMV status was not determined, possibly confounding changes in expanded clonotypes.

Next came a second PCR, run for roughly 7 to 12 cycles, which used a sample-barcoded 5' primer along with a J-beta primer mix. TCRdb reprocessed the 5' RACE reads via MiXCR and lists one record per CDR3 protein. The data show around 2 million distinct CDR3 sequences, around 40% seen once. V lost 3 bases to trimming and J lost 6 bases; unmatched junction nucleotides: 11. This CDR3 region has 16 residues. The germline CDR1 and CDR2 sequences are SGHRS and YFSETQ. The sample taken for sequencing was blood. The V call is TRBV5-1, the J call TRBJ2-1, with 8 bases fitting TRBD1. This clonotype was obtained from a human donor in good health. CDR3 DNA: TGCGCCAGCAGCTCCGACCGACAGGGGTTAGGCAATGAGCAGTTCTTC. It specifies CASSSDRQGLGNEQFF.